Listed here are 32 T cell receptor beta chains from one sample, sequenced in a study of blood T cells in healthy people across ages. The authors ran a second PCR of roughly 6 to 12 cycles using a sample-barcoded 5' primer and a J-beta primer mix. TCRdb recomputed calls from the 5' RACE reads with MiXCR, one row per CDR3 protein. The table includes roughly 800,000 distinct CDR3 sequences, 40% to 65% detected once. Sequenced material: blood. The origin of the receptors is an older man in good health.

V is TRBV7-9 and J is TRBJ2-4; the D gene is possibly TRBD1 (5 bases). CDR3 length: 20 residues. The germline gives CDR1 SEHNR, CDR2 FQNEAQ (reference sequence). Trimming left V 1 base short and J 0 bases short, with 22 bases between. CDR3 DNA sequence: TGTGCCAGCAGCTTAGAATCGGACACTTCTTTGATTCTAGCCAAAAACATTCAGTACTTC. It is translated as CASSLESDTSLILAKNIQYF.

The chain combines TRBV5-1 with TRBJ2-3; D is possibly TRBD2 (5 bases). The germline V gene encodes CDR1 SGHRS and CDR2 YFSETQ. The CDR3 length is 13 residues. Trimming removed 4 bases at V and 6 bases at J, with 12 bases between. CDR3 loop: CASSVEVKDTQYF. CDR3 nucleotide sequence: TGCGCCAGCAGCGTGGAGGTTAAGGATACGCAGTATTTT.

This rearrangement joins TRBV20-1 to TRBJ2-1; 7 bases line up with TRBD2. The length of the CDR3 is 16 residues. V lost 3 bases and J lost 2; bases outside the gene matches: 10. The V gene's germline CDR1 is DFQATT and CDR2 SNEGSKA (reference sequence). The CDR3 spells CSASKVASGPYNEQFF. The CDR3 coding sequence is TGCAGTGCTAGTAAGGTGGCTAGCGGCCCCTACAATGAGCAGTTCTTC.

This sequence joins TRBV20-1 and TRBJ1-3, with D perhaps TRBD1 (6 bases). The V gene's germline CDR1 is DFQATT and CDR2 SNEGSKA (reference sequence). V was shortened by 7 bases and J by 2 bases, with 12 bases between the two germline ends. CDR3 length equals 13 residues. The CDR3 sequence is CSVKDSPGNTIYF. The DNA of the CDR3 is TGCAGTGTTAAGGACAGTCCTGGAAACACCATATATTTT.

This sequence joins TRBV12-3 or TRBV12-4 and TRBJ1-1; the D gene is possibly TRBD1 (6 bases). The CDR3 is made up of 17 amino acids. The germline V and J ends were trimmed by 6 bases and 0 bases, with 20 bases remaining between them. The CDR3 sequence: CASSWLQTGFMNTEAFF. CDR3 nucleotide sequence: TGTGCCAGCAGCTGGCTACAGACAGGCTTCATGAACACTGAAGCTTTCTTT.

This clonotype was recorded many times. V and J are TRBV3-1 and TRBJ2-7; TRBD2 agrees at 11 bases. This CDR3 has 17 amino acids. V trimming: 7 bases; J trimming: 5 bases; junction bases outside the gene matches: 16. Germline V gene sequence: CDR1 LGHDT, CDR2 YNNKEL (reference sequence). The CDR3 is CASTNLSSSGRIDEQYF. CDR3 nucleotides: TGTGCCAGCACCAACCTTTCTTCTAGCGGGAGGATCGACGAGCAGTACTTC.

This chain uses TRBV21-1 with TRBJ2-3; the table's TRBD1 call for D was not verified on the DNA. TRBV21-1 constitutes a pseudogene. This CDR3 comprises 16 residues. DNA of the CDR3: TGTGCCAGCAGCAACTCGACAGGGGGTCGGACAGATACGCAGTATTTT. Translation gives CASSNSTGGRTDTQYF.

The rearrangement uses TRBV24-1 and TRBJ1-2; D is unresolved. Trimming took 5 bases from V and 5 from J, leaving 11 bases between them. The CDR3 is 13 residues long. Germline V lookup: CDR1 KGHDR, CDR2 SFDVKD. The CDR3 is CATSVLDGYGYTF. DNA for the CDR3: TGTGCCACCAGTGTCCTCGACGGATATGGCTACACCTTC.

This clonotype has just a few counts. J is TRBJ1-6 and V is TRBV7-2; 9 nucleotides agree with TRBD1. The junction had 6 bases not matched to a gene; V was cut back by 3 bases and J by 9 bases. The CDR3 sequence is 15 residues long. Germline lookup yields CDR1 SGHTA and CDR2 FQGNSA. The CDR3 loop is CASSLAGTGTSPLHF. CDR3 nucleotides: TGTGCCAGCAGCTTGGCCGGGACAGGGACTTCACCCCTCCACTTT. Filled out from reference TRBV7-2 and TRBJ1-6, the complete variable domain reads GAGVSQSPSNKVTEKGKDVELRCDPISGHTALYWYRQSLGQGLEFLIYFQGNSAPDKSGLPSDRFSAERTGGSVSTLTIQRTQQEDSAVYLCASSLAGTGTSPLHFGNGTRLTVT.

The chain recombines TRBV12-3 or TRBV12-4 with TRBJ2-7; possible D gene TRBD2, 5 bases. The J call is uncertain, as TRBJ2-5 better fits the DNA end. The CDR3 runs to 14 residues. The CDR3 loop is CASSTDAGSETQYF. The CDR3 DNA reads TGTGCCAGCAGTACTGACGCGGGCTCAGAGACCCAGTACTTC.

This clonotype was observed a handful of times. The chain combines TRBV29-1 with TRBJ2-5, with unresolved D. Between the trimmed V and J ends, which lost 0 bases and 13 bases, there was a span of 15 bases. This CDR3 is built from 12 residues. CDR1 and CDR2 from the germline V gene are SQVTM and ANQGSEA. For the CDR3, the DNA is TGCAGCGTTGAAGATCTAGGGCAGGAGAGGTACTTC. This gives the protein CSVEDLGQERYF.

This clonotype came up a few times. The rearrangement uses TRBV10-3 and TRBJ2-3, with 8 bases lining up with TRBD1. After removal of 5 bases from V and 2 bases from J, the junction contained 6 bases not matched to a gene. The CDR3 runs to 15 residues. CDR1 and CDR2 from the germline V gene are ENHRY and SYGVKD. The CDR3 loop reads CAISISGGSTDTQYF. As DNA, the CDR3 is TGTGCCATCAGTATATCAGGGGGCTCCACAGATACGCAGTATTTT.

The gene calls are TRBV3-1 and TRBJ1-1; D uncertain. CDR1 LGHDT and CDR2 YNNKEL come from the germline V gene (reference sequence). The V end lost 2 bases, the J end lost 6 bases, and 10 bases lay between the germline ends. This CDR3 is 13 amino acids long. CDR3 sequence: CASSQISGSEAFF. CDR3 DNA: TGTGCCAGCAGCCAAATCAGCGGCTCTGAAGCTTTCTTT. The whole variable domain, remainder taken from reference TRBV3-1 and TRBJ1-1, is DTAVSQTPKYLVTQMGNDKSIKCEQNLGHDTMYWYKQDSKKFLKIMFSYNNKELIINETVPNRFSPKSPDKAHLNLHINSLELGDSAVYFCASSQISGSEAFFGQGTRLTVV.

This clonotype has a handful of counts. The J gene is TRBJ2-5, the V gene TRBV15; D may be TRBD2 (6 bases). Trimming shortened V by 5 bases and J by 5 bases, and 24 bases separated the two germline ends. The germline CDR1 and CDR2 sequences are LNHNV and YYDKDF (reference sequence). The CDR3 has 17 residues. DNA of the CDR3: TGTGCCACCAGCTTTAGCGGACTTAGAAGGAATGGTGAGACCCAGTACTTC. Protein: CATSFSGLRRNGETQYF.

The chain carries TRBV11-2 and TRBJ2-3; 9 nucleotides align to TRBD2. Germline V gives CDR1 SGHAT, CDR2 FQNNGV. The CDR3 is 14 amino acids. J gave up 7 bases and V 8 bases, and 10 bases lay outside the gene matches. The CDR3 region has the DNA TGTGCCAGCGGCCCGGGGACTAGCATCAATACGCAGTATTTT. It specifies CASGPGTSINTQYF.

This chain uses TRBV20-1 with TRBJ2-7, with 9 positions matching TRBD1. This CDR3 contains 14 residues. Germline assignment: CDR1 DFQATT and CDR2 SNEGSKA (reference sequence). V trimming: 2 bases; J trimming: 4 bases; junction bases outside the gene matches: 6. The CDR3 bases are TGCAGTGCTAGACGGACAGGGGTCGGGTACGAGCAGTACTTC. It translates to CSARRTGVGYEQYF.

The chain combines TRBV3-1 with TRBJ2-1; D is possibly TRBD2 (5 bases). Trimming removed 1 base at V and 3 bases at J, with 10 bases between. Germline CDR1 reads LGHDT; CDR2 reads YNNKEL (reference sequence). This CDR3 region has 15 residues. CDR3 loop: CASSQGRDHYNEQFF. The CDR3 region has the DNA TGTGCCAGCAGCCAAGGACGGGATCACTACAATGAGCAGTTCTTC.

V is TRBV20-1 and J is TRBJ1-2; 7 bases agree with TRBD1. Losses at the gene ends were 6 bases for V and 7 bases for J; bases not matched to a gene: 8. The CDR3 is 12 amino acids. From germline, CDR1 is DFQATT and CDR2 SNEGSKA (reference sequence). In DNA, the CDR3 is TGCAGTGCCCGGCTCCAGGGGGGTGGCTACACCTTC. It encodes CSARLQGGGYTF.

This chain uses TRBV20-1 with TRBJ2-3; the D is unclear. CDR1 DFQATT and CDR2 SNEGSKA come from the germline V gene (reference sequence). This CDR3 is 13 amino acids long. With 5 bases removed from V and 6 bases from J, the gap between germline ends came to 15 bases. The chain's CDR3 is CSAEHPKTDTQYF. The CDR3 DNA sequence: TGCAGTGCTGAGCACCCCAAGACGGATACGCAGTATTTT.

The rearrangement uses TRBV3-1 and TRBJ2-3; 9 bases agree with TRBD1. The CDR3 extends over 16 amino acids. Germline V gene sequence: CDR1 LGHDT, CDR2 YNNKEL (reference sequence). The V and J ends lost 4 bases and 5 bases, in that order; junction bases with no gene match: 10. The CDR3 sequence: CASSPHGTGSRDTQYF. Here the CDR3 DNA reads TGTGCCAGCAGCCCCCACGGGACAGGGTCAAGAGATACGCAGTATTTT.

This clonotype was counted a single time. This rearrangement joins TRBV9 to TRBJ1-4, with TRBD1 matching 10 bases. The length of the CDR3 is 16 residues. Trimming took 0 bases from V and 5 from J; bases not matched to a gene: 4. Germline V CDR1 and CDR2: SGDLS, YYNGEE. The CDR3, as DNA: TGTGCCAGCAGCGTAGGACTGGGACAGGGGAATGAAAAACTGTTTTTT. This codes for CASSVGLGQGNEKLFF.

This rearrangement joins TRBV12-3 or TRBV12-4 to TRBJ2-5; TRBD1 aligns across 8 bases. The last part of the DNA fits TRBJ2-7 better; the J call may be wrong. The CDR3 has 14 residues. This chain's CDR3 is CASSLVGQGYEQYF. The CDR3 region has the DNA TGTGCCAGCAGTTTGGTCGGACAGGGCTACGAGCAGTACTTC.

The rearrangement joins TRBV29-1 to TRBJ1-2; 7 bases are a match to TRBD1. Per the germline V gene, CDR1 is SQVTM and CDR2 is ANQGSEA. V dropped 7 bases and J dropped 6; count of bases not matched to a gene: 8. The CDR3 covers 12 residues. The CDR3 reads CSAVTGFDGYTF. CDR3 nucleotides: TGCAGCGCGGTGACAGGGTTTGATGGCTACACCTTC.

The chain carries TRBV7-3 and TRBJ2-1; 7 positions match TRBD2. The CDR3 extends over 15 amino acids. V trimming: 2 bases; J trimming: 5 bases; junction bases outside the gene matches: 6. Germline V gene sequence: CDR1 SGHTA, CDR2 FQGTGA. The CDR3 sequence is CASSLEGLQHNEQFF. The CDR3 DNA reads as TGTGCCAGCAGCTTAGAGGGACTACAACACAATGAGCAGTTCTTC.

The chain has TRBV5-1 and TRBJ2-7; D possibly corresponds to TRBD1 (5 bases). The germline V gene encodes CDR1 SGHRS and CDR2 YFSETQ. This CDR3 is 14 amino acids long. V lost 6 bases and J lost 6, with 19 bases in between. In DNA form, the CDR3 reads TGCGCCAGCACCCGTGGGTGGCAGGGAAGCGAGCAGTACTTC. Amino acids: CASTRGWQGSEQYF.

V usage is TRBV12-3 or TRBV12-4 and J usage is TRBJ2-1, with 9 nucleotides matching TRBD2. There are 18 residues in the CDR3. J lost 9 bases, V lost 4 bases, and 19 bases had no gene match. The CDR3 loop reads CASSSSFRGLAGNTEQFF. For the CDR3, the DNA is TGTGCCAGCAGTTCAAGCTTTCGGGGACTAGCTGGGAACACTGAGCAGTTCTTC.

The chain couples TRBV12-3 or TRBV12-4 to TRBJ2-7; 9 positions match TRBD2. CDR3 size: 15 residues. The V segment lost 5 bases and the J segment 7 bases; nucleotides outside the gene matches: 12. CDR3 residues: CASSVFSSGVNEQYF. The CDR3 nucleotides read TGTGCCAGCAGTGTCTTTTCTAGCGGGGTCAATGAGCAGTACTTC.

This chain uses TRBV19 with TRBJ2-1; 11 bases match TRBD2. V shed 5 bases, J shed 1 base, and the junction held 13 bases outside the gene matches. Germline V gene sequence: CDR1 LNHDA, CDR2 SQIVND (reference sequence). This CDR3 region has 19 residues. CDR3 in amino acids: CASSGRGTSGSHSYNEQFF. For the CDR3, the DNA is TGTGCCAGTAGTGGAAGGGGAACTAGCGGGAGTCATTCCTACAATGAGCAGTTCTTC.

The genes are TRBV20-1 and TRBJ2-1; 8 nucleotides agree with TRBD2. The ends lost 6 bases at V and 8 bases at J; junction bases unmatched: 12. Germline V CDR1 and CDR2: DFQATT, SNEGSKA (reference sequence). The CDR3 runs to 14 residues. The CDR3 sequence: CSAMTSGRRDEQFF. The CDR3 bases are TGCAGTGCCATGACCAGCGGGAGACGGGATGAGCAGTTCTTC.

The chain has TRBV20-1 and TRBJ1-4; no clear D. The length of the CDR3 is 15 residues. The germline CDR1 and CDR2 sequences are DFQATT and SNEGSKA (reference sequence). V dropped 6 bases and J dropped 0 bases, with 14 bases sitting between them. The CDR3: CSAPKLSATNEKLFF. The CDR3 bases are TGCAGTGCCCCCAAACTTAGCGCAACTAATGAAAAACTGTTTTTT.

The chain is built from TRBV29-1 and TRBJ2-1; TRBD2 is a possible D gene (5 bases). CDR1 is SQVTM and CDR2 is ANQGSEA in the germline V gene. The CDR3 extends over 12 amino acids. The V end lost 2 bases, the J end lost 10 bases, and 12 bases lay between the germline ends. The CDR3 reads CSVELEGYEQFF. The CDR3 DNA follows: TGCAGCGTTGAACTCGAGGGATACGAGCAGTTCTTC.

This clonotype was counted only a few times. The J gene is TRBJ1-1, the V gene TRBV27, with a tentative D call TRBD1 (6 bases). Trimming took off 7 bases at V and 2 bases at J, with 20 bases between the two ends. Germline V gene data show CDR1 as MNHEY and CDR2 as SMNVEV (reference sequence). This CDR3 has 16 residues. As DNA, the CDR3 is TGTGCCAGCACCGCCCTTGGGGGCAGAGCCAACACTGAAGCTTTCTTT. This translates into CASTALGGRANTEAFF.